This TCR beta chain was sequenced in a study of cytomegalovirus exposure and HLA in healthy donors. Overall study results and limits: As a later analysis showed, a missense DCLRE1C variant was linked to trimming of TCR beta V- and J-genes. Some V segments could not be told apart, so they were left out, TRBV6-2 and TRBV6-3 among them. In an earlier analysis, most TCR beta V segments were productive about 87% or about 30% of the time.

As concerns this clone: The antigen remains unidentified.

PCR primers comprised 60 Vbeta and 13 Jbeta primers. In the authors' workflow: Tens of millions of unique TCR beta chains, roughly 11 million of them shared, were counted by a later analysis. Using immunoSEQ multiplex PCR, the repertoire was profiled, and TCRdb retains in-frame clones only, with some absent. Clone size and V and J calls were adopted from that table, with D and trimming inferred from the DNA. Here the sample spans fewer than 200,000 clones, about four fifths being singletons. V gave up 1 base and J gave up 7 bases, with 8 bases separating them. Germline CDR1 is SGHDN and CDR2 is FVKESK. This CDR3 region has 12 residues.

This sequence joins TRBV14 and TRBJ2-7; TRBD2 might be the D (6 bases). Specimen: PBMCs. This clonotype originated in a man aged 35-49 years in good health and CMV-seropositive. CDR3 sequence (DNA): TGTGCCAGCAGCCAAGTTGGGGGGGAGCAGTACTTC. Translated: CASSQVGGEQYF. The entire variable domain, with the rest obtained from reference TRBV14 and TRBJ2-7, is as follows: EAGVTQFPSHSVIEKGQTVTLRCDPISGHDNLYWYRRVMGKEIKFLLHFVKESKQDESGMPNNRFLAERTGGTYSTLKVQPAELEDSGVYFCASSQVGGEQYFGPGTRLTVT.